A selection of T cell receptor beta chains follows, all from one sample in a study of PD-1 blockade in classical Hodgkin lymphoma. TCRdb's table, derived via immunoSEQ multiplex PCR, lists solely in-frame clones and lacks some. The sample consists of about 27,000 clones, about three quarters of them appearing once. The sample here was CD4+ T cells from blood, taken at baseline. The receptors stem from a human donor with classical Hodgkin lymphoma. The CDR3 runs from the conserved cysteine through the conserved F or W.

j_gene: TRBJ2-5; v_gene: TRBV13; CDR3aa: CASSSLGAEQETQYF
j_gene: TRBJ1-1; v_gene: TRBV18; CDR3aa: CASSFQDFRAFF
j_gene: TRBJ2-7; v_gene: TRBV11-2; CDR3aa: CASSLEPGDTYEQYF
j_gene: TRBJ2-7; v_gene: TRBV5-1; CDR3aa: CASNLGLAPLEQYF
j_gene: TRBJ2-7; v_gene: TRBV12-5; CDR3aa: CASGSDQGPRSEQYF
j_gene: TRBJ2-7; v_gene: TRBV2; CDR3aa: CASSERGQAYEQYF
j_gene: TRBJ2-2; v_gene: TRBV28; CDR3aa: CASSLTVLSNTGELFF
j_gene: TRBJ1-1; v_gene: TRBV30; CDR3aa: CAWSPTGQGNTEAFF
j_gene: TRBJ2-2; v_gene: TRBV14; CDR3aa: CASSQVLSGLAGGELFF
j_gene: TRBJ2-5; v_gene: TRBV19; CDR3aa: CASRGGSQETQYF
j_gene: TRBJ2-1; v_gene: TRBV7-9; CDR3aa: CASSPSGGEVSSGFF
j_gene: TRBJ1-6; v_gene: TRBV30; CDR3aa: CAWRTGNNSPLHF
j_gene: TRBJ2-2; v_gene: TRBV11-3; CDR3aa: CASSSHGRNRNTGELFF
j_gene: TRBJ1-4; v_gene: TRBV6-5; CDR3aa: CASSYRGGLLEKLFF
j_gene: TRBJ2-7; v_gene: TRBV7-9; CDR3aa: CASSLVDWTSSYEQYF
j_gene: TRBJ2-3; v_gene: TRBV7-2; CDR3aa: CASSLVGLAGATDTQYF
j_gene: TRBJ1-2; v_gene: TRBV6-1; CDR3aa: CASYSGAWGYGYTF
j_gene: TRBJ2-5; v_gene: TRBV11-3; CDR3aa: CASSFSGETQYF
j_gene: TRBJ1-2; v_gene: TRBV9; CDR3aa: CASTSGPPRFGGYTF
j_gene: TRBJ1-1; v_gene: TRBV7-2; CDR3aa: CASSQRPGQGPTEAFF
j_gene: TRBJ1-6; v_gene: TRBV5-5; CDR3aa: CASTLWGSAGNSPLHF
j_gene: TRBJ1-5; v_gene: TRBV27; CDR3aa: CASRERGQPQHF
j_gene: TRBJ2-3; v_gene: TRBV4-2; CDR3aa: CASSQVIQGADTQYF
j_gene: TRBJ1-2; v_gene: TRBV11-2; CDR3aa: CASSPRTGVYGYTF
j_gene: TRBJ1-6; v_gene: TRBV27; CDR3aa: CASSLTPRTASRSPLHF
j_gene: TRBJ1-5; v_gene: TRBV7-9; CDR3aa: CASSHSDRGNQPQHF
j_gene: TRBJ1-2; v_gene: TRBV6-1; CDR3aa: CASSEGQGSTF
j_gene: TRBJ1-1; v_gene: TRBV28; CDR3aa: CASSFGLGPPNTEAFF
j_gene: TRBJ2-7; v_gene: TRBV18; CDR3aa: CASSPATAREQYF
j_gene: TRBJ1-1; v_gene: TRBV30; CDR3aa: CAWSVGRSGNTEAFF
j_gene: TRBJ2-1; v_gene: TRBV5-1; CDR3aa: CASSPQPAGSYNEQFF
j_gene: TRBJ2-4; v_gene: TRBV29-1; CDR3aa: CSVAGLLAKNIQYF
j_gene: TRBJ2-5; v_gene: TRBV5-1; CDR3aa: CASSRTGVGTQYF